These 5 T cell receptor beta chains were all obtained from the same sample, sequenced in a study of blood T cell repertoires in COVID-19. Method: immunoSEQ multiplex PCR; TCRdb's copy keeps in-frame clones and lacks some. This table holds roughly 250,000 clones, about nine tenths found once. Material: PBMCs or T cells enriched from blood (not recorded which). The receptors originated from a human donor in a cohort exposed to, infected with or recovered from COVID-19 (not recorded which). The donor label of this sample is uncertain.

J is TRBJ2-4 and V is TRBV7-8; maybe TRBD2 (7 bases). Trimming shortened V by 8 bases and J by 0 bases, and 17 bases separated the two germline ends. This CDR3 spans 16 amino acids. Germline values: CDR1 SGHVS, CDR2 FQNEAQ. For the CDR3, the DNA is TGTGCCAGCGGACTAGGGGACACTCTAGCCAAAAACATTCAGTACTTC. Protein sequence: CASGLGDTLAKNIQYF.

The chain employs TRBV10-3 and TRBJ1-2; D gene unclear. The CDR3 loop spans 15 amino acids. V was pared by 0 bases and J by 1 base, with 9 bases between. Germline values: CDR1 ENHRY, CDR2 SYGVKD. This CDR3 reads CAISESRVINYGYTF. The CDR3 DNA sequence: TGTGCCATCAGTGAGTCCCGGGTTATTAACTATGGCTACACCTTC.

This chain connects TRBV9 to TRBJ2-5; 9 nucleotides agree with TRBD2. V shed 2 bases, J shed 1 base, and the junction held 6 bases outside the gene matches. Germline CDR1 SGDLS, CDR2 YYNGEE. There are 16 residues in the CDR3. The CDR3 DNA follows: TGTGCCAGCAGCGTGGGAGCGGGGGGTATCCAAGAGACCCAGTACTTC. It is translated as CASSVGAGGIQETQYF.

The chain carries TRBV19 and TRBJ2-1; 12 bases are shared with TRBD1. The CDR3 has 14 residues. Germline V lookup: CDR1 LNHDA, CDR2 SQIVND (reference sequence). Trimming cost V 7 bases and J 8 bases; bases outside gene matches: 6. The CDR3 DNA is TGTGCCAGTACCCCCCGGGACAGGGGGCATGAGCAGTTCTTC. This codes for CASTPRDRGHEQFF.

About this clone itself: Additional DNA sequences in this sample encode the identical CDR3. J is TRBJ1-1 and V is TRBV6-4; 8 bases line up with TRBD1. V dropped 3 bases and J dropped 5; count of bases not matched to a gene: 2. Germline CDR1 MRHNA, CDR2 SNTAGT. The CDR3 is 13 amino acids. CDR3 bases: TGTGCCAGCAGTGAACAGGGGGGTACTGAAGCTTTCTTT. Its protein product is CASSEQGGTEAFF.